This record covers a single TCR beta chain. The V end lost 4 bases, the J end lost 4 bases, and 11 bases lay between the germline ends. CDR3 length equals 13 residues. Germline CDR1 is SGHRS and CDR2 is YFSETQ. Semi-nested PCR with Nested Universal Primer A followed constant-region reverse priming of full-length variable regions. Each CDR3 protein is one row after TCRdb ran MiXCR on the 5' RACE reads. This repertoire shows just under 65,000 distinct CDR3 sequences, 20% to 25% found once; its top ten account for under 3.5%. Sequencing input: memory CD4+ T cells sorted from a lymph node. Subset indicated: memory CD4+ T cells, CD4+CD45RO+CD25-. The TCR was taken from a female donor with breast cancer. The chain links TRBV5-1 to TRBJ1-2; D remains unclear. CDR3 loop: CASSPAETYGYTF. CDR3 coding DNA: TGCGCCAGCAGCCCGGCCGAGACCTATGGCTACACCTTC. Filled out from reference TRBV5-1 and TRBJ1-2, the complete variable domain reads KAGVTQTPRYLIKTRGQQVTLSCSPISGHRSVSWYQQTPGQGLQFLFEYFSETQRNKGNFPGRFSGRQFSNSRSEMNVSTLELGDSALYLCASSPAETYGYTFGSGTRLTVV.